The 5 T cell receptor beta chains below come from one sample, sequenced in a study of control samples from healthy donors and cancer patients. Libraries were prepared by immunoSEQ multiplex PCR; TCRdb keeps only in-frame clonotypes and omits some of them. The sample has about 110,000 clones, over 75% seen once. Material for sequencing was PBMCs. The receptors originated from a woman between 55 and 75 years old with lung cancer.

Concerning this clone itself: The sample carries other DNA sequences with the same CDR3. CDR3 sequence reads: CASSLGSGNTIYF. CDR3 bases: TGTGCCAGCAGCCTTGGGTCGGGAAACACCATATATTTT. The chain recombines TRBV12-3 or TRBV12-4 with TRBJ1-3; D is ambiguous. The CDR3 totals 13 residues. Trimming shortened V by 6 bases and J by 4 bases, and 10 bases separated the two germline ends.

The V gene is TRBV7-9, the J gene TRBJ1-1; tentatively, D is TRBD1 (5 bases). CDR1 is SEHNR and CDR2 is FQNEAQ in the germline V gene (reference sequence). CDR3 length equals 15 residues. V shed 5 bases and J shed 6 bases, with 19 bases lying between them. CDR3 nucleotide sequence: TGTGCCAGCAGCCCCCGGTGGGGCGAACGGGCTGAAGCTTTCTTT. It specifies CASSPRWGERAEAFF.

V gene TRBV27 combines with J gene TRBJ2-3; D ambiguous. V was trimmed by 4 bases and J by 2 bases, leaving 13 bases between them. CDR1 is MNHEY and CDR2 is SMNVEV in the germline V gene (reference sequence). This CDR3 has 15 residues. The CDR3 nucleotides read TGTGCCAGCAGTTATACCAGAGCCCACACAGATACGCAGTATTTT. This sequence encodes CASSYTRAHTDTQYF.

The chain is built from TRBV6-6 and TRBJ2-5; D may be TRBD1 (6 bases). The ends were cut back, 2 bases at V and 7 bases at J, with 17 bases in the middle. Germline CDR1 is MNHNY and CDR2 is SVGAGI (reference sequence). The CDR3 extends over 15 amino acids. For the CDR3, the DNA is TGTGCCAGCAGTTACCGGACAGACCAAGGGGGGACCCAGTACTTC. Translation gives CASSYRTDQGGTQYF.

Here the CDR3 reads CASSPGAHNFNYGYTF. The CDR3, as DNA: TGTGCCAGTAGCCCCGGAGCCCACAACTTTAACTATGGCTACACCTTC. The chain has TRBV19 and TRBJ1-2; D gene ambiguous. This CDR3 has 16 amino acids. V shed 6 bases and J shed 1 base, with 18 bases lying between them. The germline CDR1 and CDR2 sequences are LNHDA and SQIVND (reference sequence).